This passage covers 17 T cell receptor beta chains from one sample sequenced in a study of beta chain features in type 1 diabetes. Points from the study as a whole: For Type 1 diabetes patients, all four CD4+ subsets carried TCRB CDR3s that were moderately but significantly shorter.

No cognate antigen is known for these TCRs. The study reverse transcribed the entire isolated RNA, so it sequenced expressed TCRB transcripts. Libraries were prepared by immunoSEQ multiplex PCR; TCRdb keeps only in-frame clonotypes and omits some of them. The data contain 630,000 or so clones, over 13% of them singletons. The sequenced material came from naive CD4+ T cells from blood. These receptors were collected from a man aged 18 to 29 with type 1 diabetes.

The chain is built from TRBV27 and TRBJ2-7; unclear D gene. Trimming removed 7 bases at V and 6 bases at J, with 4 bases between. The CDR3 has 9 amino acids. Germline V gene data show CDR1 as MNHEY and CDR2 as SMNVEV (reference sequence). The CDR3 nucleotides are TGTGCCAGCAAGGGCGAGCAGTACTTC. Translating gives CASKGEQYF.

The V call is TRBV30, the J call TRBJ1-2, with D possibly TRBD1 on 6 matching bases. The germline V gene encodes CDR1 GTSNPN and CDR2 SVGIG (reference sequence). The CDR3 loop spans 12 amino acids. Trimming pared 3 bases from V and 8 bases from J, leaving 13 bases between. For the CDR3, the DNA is TGTGCCTGGAGAGGGGGAAAAGGCGGCTACACCTTC. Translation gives CAWRGGKGGYTF.

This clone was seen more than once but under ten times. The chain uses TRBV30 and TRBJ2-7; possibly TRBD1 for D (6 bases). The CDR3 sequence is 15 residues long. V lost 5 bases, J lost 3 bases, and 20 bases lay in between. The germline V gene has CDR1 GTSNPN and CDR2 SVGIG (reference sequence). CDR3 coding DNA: TGTGCCTGGGGGGGTGACAGGTTACGAGGCTACGAGCAGTACTTC. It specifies CAWGGDRLRGYEQYF.

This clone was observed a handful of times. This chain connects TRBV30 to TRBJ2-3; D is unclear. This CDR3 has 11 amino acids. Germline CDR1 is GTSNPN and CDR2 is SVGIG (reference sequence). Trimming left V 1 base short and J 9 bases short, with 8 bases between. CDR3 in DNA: TGTGCCTGGAGTGCAGGAAGCACGCAGTATTTT. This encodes CAWSAGSTQYF.

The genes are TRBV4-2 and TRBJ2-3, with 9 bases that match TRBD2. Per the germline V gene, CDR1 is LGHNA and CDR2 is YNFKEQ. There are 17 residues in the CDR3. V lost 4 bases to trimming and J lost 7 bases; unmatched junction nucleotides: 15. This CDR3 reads CASSPSGGSGRLYTQYF. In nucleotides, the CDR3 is TGTGCCAGCAGCCCTTCCGGGGGTAGCGGGAGACTCTATACGCAGTATTTT.

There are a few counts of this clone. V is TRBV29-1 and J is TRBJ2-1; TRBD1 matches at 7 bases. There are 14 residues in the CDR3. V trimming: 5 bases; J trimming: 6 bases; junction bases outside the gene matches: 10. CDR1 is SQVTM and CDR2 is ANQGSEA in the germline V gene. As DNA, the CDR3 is TGCAGCGTTCAACCGGACAGGCTGTTCAATGAGCAGTTCTTC. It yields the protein CSVQPDRLFNEQFF.

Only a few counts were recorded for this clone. For the CDR3, the DNA is TGTGCCAGCAGTGAATCCGGGGCCGAAATCGGGGAGCAGTACTTC. Translated: CASSESGAEIGEQYF. The gene calls are TRBV25-1 and TRBJ2-7; possibly TRBD1 or TRBD2 for D (5 bases each). This CDR3 has 15 residues. The V and J ends lost 1 base and 7 bases respectively, with 17 bases between them. Germline CDR1 MGHDK, CDR2 SYGVNS.

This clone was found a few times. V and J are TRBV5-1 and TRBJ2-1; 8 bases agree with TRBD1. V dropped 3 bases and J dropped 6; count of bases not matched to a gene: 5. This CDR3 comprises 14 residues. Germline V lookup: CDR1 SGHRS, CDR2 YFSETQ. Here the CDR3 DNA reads TGCGCCAGCAGCTGGCGGACAGGGAGCAATGAGCAGTTCTTC. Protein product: CASSWRTGSNEQFF.

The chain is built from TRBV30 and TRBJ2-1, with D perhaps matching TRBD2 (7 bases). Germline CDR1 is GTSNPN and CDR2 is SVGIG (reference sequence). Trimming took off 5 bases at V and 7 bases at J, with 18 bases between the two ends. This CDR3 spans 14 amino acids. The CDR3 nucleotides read TGTGCCTGGGAAGAGGGGGGGCCTTGGAATGAGCAGTTCTTC. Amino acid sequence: CAWEEGGPWNEQFF.

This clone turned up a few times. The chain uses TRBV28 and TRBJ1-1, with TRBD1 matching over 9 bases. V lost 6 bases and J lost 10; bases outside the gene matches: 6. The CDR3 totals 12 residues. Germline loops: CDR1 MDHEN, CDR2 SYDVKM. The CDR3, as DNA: TGTGCCAGCAGACCTTTGGGACAGGGAGCTTTCTTT. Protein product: CASRPLGQGAFF.

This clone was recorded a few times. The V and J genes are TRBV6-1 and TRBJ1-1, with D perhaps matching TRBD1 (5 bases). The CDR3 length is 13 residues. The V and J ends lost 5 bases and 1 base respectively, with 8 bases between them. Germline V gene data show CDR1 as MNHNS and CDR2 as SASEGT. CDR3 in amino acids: CASSKTGNTEAFF. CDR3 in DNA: TGTGCCAGCAGTAAAACAGGGAACACTGAAGCTTTCTTT.

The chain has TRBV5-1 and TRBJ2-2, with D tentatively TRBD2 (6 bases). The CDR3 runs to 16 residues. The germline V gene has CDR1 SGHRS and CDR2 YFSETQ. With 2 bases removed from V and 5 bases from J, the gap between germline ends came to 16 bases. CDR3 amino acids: CASSLESPGGTGELFF. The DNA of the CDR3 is TGCGCCAGCAGCTTAGAATCTCCCGGGGGTACCGGGGAGCTGTTTTTT.

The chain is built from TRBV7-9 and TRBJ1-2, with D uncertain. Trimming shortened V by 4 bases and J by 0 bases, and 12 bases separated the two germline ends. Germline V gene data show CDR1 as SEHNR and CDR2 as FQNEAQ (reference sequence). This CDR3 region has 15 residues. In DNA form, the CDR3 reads TGTGCCAGCAGCTCTGACCCAAAAGCTAACTATGGCTACACCTTC. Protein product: CASSSDPKANYGYTF.

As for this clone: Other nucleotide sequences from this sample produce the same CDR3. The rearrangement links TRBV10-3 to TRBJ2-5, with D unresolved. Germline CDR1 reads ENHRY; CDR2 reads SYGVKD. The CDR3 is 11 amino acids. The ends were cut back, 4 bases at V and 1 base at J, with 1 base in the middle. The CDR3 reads CAISAQETQYF. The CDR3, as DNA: TGTGCCATCAGTGCCCAAGAGACCCAGTACTTC.

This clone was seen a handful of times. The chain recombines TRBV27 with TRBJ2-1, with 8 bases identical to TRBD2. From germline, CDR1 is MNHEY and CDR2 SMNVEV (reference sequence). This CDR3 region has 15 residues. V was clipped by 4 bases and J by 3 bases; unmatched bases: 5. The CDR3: CASSSPSGGYNEQFF. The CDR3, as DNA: TGTGCCAGCAGTTCCCCCAGCGGGGGCTACAATGAGCAGTTCTTC.

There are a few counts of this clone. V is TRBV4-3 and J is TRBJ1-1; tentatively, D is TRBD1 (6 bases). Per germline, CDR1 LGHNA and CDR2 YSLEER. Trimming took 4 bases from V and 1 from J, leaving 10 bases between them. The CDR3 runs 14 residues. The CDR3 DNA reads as TGCGCCAGCAGCCCCGGACAGCCGAACACTGAAGCTTTCTTT. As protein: CASSPGQPNTEAFF.

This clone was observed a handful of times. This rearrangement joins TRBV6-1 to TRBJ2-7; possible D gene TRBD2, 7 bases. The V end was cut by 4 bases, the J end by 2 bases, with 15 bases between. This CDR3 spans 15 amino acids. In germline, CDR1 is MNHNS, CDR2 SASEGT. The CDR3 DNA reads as TGTGCCAGCAGTGCGGCGGGGGCCGGGGCCTACGAGCAGTACTTC. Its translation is CASSAAGAGAYEQYF.